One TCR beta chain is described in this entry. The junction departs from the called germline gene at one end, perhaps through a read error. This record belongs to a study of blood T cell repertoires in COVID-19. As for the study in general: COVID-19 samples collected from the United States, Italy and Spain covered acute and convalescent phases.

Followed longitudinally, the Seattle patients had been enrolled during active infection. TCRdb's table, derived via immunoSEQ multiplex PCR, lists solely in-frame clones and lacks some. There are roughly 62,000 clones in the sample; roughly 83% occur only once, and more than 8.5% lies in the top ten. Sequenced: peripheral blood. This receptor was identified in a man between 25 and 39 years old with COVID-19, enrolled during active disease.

The CDR3 DNA reads as TGTGCCAGCACCTTACGCGAAGATACGCAGTATTTT. Translated: CASTLREDTQYF. This chain joins TRBV7-9 and TRBJ2-3, with D unclear. From germline, CDR1 is SEHNR and CDR2 FQNEAQ (reference sequence). The CDR3 totals 12 residues. The variable domain in full, completed from reference TRBV7-9 and TRBJ2-3, reads DTGVSQNPRHKITKRGQNVTFRCDPISEHNRLYWYRQTLGQGPEFLTYFQNEAQLEKSRLLSDRFSAERPKGSFSTLEIQRTEQGDSAMYLCASTLREDTQYFGPGTRLTVL.